This T cell receptor beta chain was observed in a study of blood T cell repertoires in COVID-19. Looking at the study overall: The study drew acute and convalescent COVID-19 samples from the United States, Italy and Spain. T cells, B-cell-depleted T cells, or PBMCs supplied cDNA or gDNA.

Authors' data handling: Amplification of reference gene primers provided the estimated nucleated cell counts. Only in-frame clones appear in the TCRdb table, and some are missing; sequencing was by immunoSEQ multiplex PCR. V and J calls and clone size are those listed in that table; D and trimming were worked out from the DNA. The sample has 55,000 to 80,000 clones, about 86% seen once. CDR3 size: 15 residues. Germline-derived CDR1 and CDR2 are MNHEY and SVGAGI. Trimming took 5 bases from V and 4 from J; bases not matched to a gene: 8. The chain employs TRBV6-5 and TRBJ2-7; 10 positions agree with TRBD2. Sequenced input: peripheral blood. This clonotype was sampled from a human donor in a cohort sampled during active COVID-19. CDR3 sequence reads: CASSTAVAGGYEQYF. The DNA for the CDR3 is TGTGCCAGCAGTACGGCGGTAGCGGGAGGTTACGAGCAGTACTTC.